These 18 T cell receptor beta chains were sequenced from one sample in a study of OX40 agonist ivuxolimab in advanced cancers. The protocol was immunoSEQ multiplex PCR, while the TCRdb copy is restricted to in-frame clones and leaves out a portion. The data contain tens of thousands of clones, 92% of them singletons. Sequenced here: CD4+ or CD8+ T cells sorted from blood, sampled in a trial of the OX40 agonist ivuxolimab. These receptors came from an adult with an advanced solid tumor such as melanoma, head and neck, liver or kidney cancer.

The gene calls are TRBV19 and TRBJ1-2; D is unclear. Trimming stripped 7 bases from V and 6 bases from J, with 21 bases between. The germline V gene has CDR1 LNHDA and CDR2 SQIVND (reference sequence). The CDR3 spans 15 residues. CDR3 bases: TGTGCCAGTACCCCCTCCCCCCAGCCGTGGAATGGCTACACCTTC. It codes for CASTPSPQPWNGYTF. The full variable domain, with the rest looked up from reference TRBV19 and TRBJ1-2, is DGGITQSPKYLFRKEGQNVTLSCEQNLNHDAMYWYRQDPGQGLRLIYYSQIVNDFQKGDIAEGYSVSREKKESFPLTVTSAQKNPTAFYLCASTPSPQPWNGYTFGSGTRLTVV.

This rearrangement joins TRBV6-6 to TRBJ2-2; 7 positions match TRBD2. This CDR3 region has 14 residues. The germline gives CDR1 MNHNY, CDR2 SVGAGI (reference sequence). The V segment lost 5 bases and the J segment 6 bases; nucleotides outside the gene matches: 6. CDR3 nucleotides: TGTGCCAGCAGTGACACGAGCGGGGCCGGGGAGCTGTTTTTT. Encoded protein: CASSDTSGAGELFF.

The chain has TRBV7-9 and TRBJ1-4; no definite D call. The V end was cut by 5 bases, the J end by 6 bases, with 7 bases between. Germline CDR1 and CDR2: SEHNR and FQNEAQ (reference sequence). The CDR3 covers 12 residues. CDR3 in amino acids: CASSLWDEKLFF. For the CDR3, the DNA is TGTGCCAGCAGCCTTTGGGATGAAAAACTGTTTTTT.

The chain combines TRBV27 with TRBJ1-1; D remains unclear. The CDR3 is made up of 11 amino acids. Deletions cut 6 bases from V and 6 bases from J, with 8 bases between. CDR1 and CDR2 (germline): MNHEY, SMNVEV (reference sequence). The chain's CDR3 is CASSHRSEAFF. The CDR3 DNA sequence: TGTGCCAGCAGCCATAGGTCTGAAGCTTTCTTT.

This sequence joins TRBV2 and TRBJ2-4; 7 bases map to TRBD2. CDR3 length equals 14 residues. In germline, CDR1 is SNHLY, CDR2 FYNNEI. Trimming took 4 bases from V and 1 from J; bases not matched to a gene: 1. CDR3 bases: TGTGCCAGCAGTGCCGGGGGGGCCAAAAACATTCAGTACTTC. Amino acid sequence: CASSAGGAKNIQYF.

The chain recombines TRBV2 with TRBJ2-7; possible D gene TRBD1, 5 bases. The V gene lost 2 bases and the J gene lost 0 bases, with 8 bases spanning the gap. The length of the CDR3 is 14 residues. CDR1 is SNHLY and CDR2 is FYNNEI in the germline V gene. CDR3 in DNA: TGTGCCAGCAGTGAACCGGACAACTCCTACGAGCAGTACTTC. Its protein is CASSEPDNSYEQYF.

This chain links TRBV28 with TRBJ2-7; perhaps TRBD2 as D (6 bases). This CDR3 is 18 amino acids long. Germline V CDR1 and CDR2: MDHEN, SYDVKM. V dropped 6 bases and J dropped 2 bases, with 26 bases sitting between them. CDR3 nucleotide sequence: TGTGCCAGCAGGTCTTCGGCCCCTTTAGCGGATTTTCCCTACGAGCAGTACTTC. It specifies CASRSSAPLADFPYEQYF.

The genes are TRBV19 and TRBJ2-3; 9 bases are shared with TRBD1. The CDR3 loop spans 15 amino acids. V dropped 6 bases and J dropped 4; count of bases not matched to a gene: 8. CDR1 and CDR2 from the germline V gene are LNHDA and SQIVND (reference sequence). The CDR3 DNA follows: TGTGCCAGTAGACCGGGACAGGGAGGAGCAGATACGCAGTATTTT. Amino acid sequence: CASRPGQGGADTQYF.

The chain is built from TRBV13 and TRBJ2-5; no definite D call. The CDR3 runs to 16 residues. Trimming stripped 5 bases from V and 3 bases from J, with 19 bases between. Germline CDR1 is PRHDT and CDR2 is FYEKMQ (reference sequence). The CDR3 nucleotides are TGTGCCAGCAGCGGCCGCAGGAAGGGCCTTGAAGAGACCCAGTACTTC. Its protein is CASSGRRKGLEETQYF.

This sequence joins TRBV9 and TRBJ1-2; D is perhaps TRBD1 (5 bases). Germline loops: CDR1 SGDLS, CDR2 YYNGEE. The CDR3 loop spans 15 amino acids. Trimming took 0 bases from V and 4 from J, leaving 13 bases between them. DNA of the CDR3: TGTGCCAGCAGCGTAGGGAACTGGGACGCCTATGGCTACACCTTC. As protein: CASSVGNWDAYGYTF.

The gene calls are TRBV7-9 and TRBJ2-3, with unresolved D. The length of the CDR3 is 13 residues. Germline V gene lookup returns CDR1 SEHNR and CDR2 FQNEAQ (reference sequence). The V end lost 0 bases, the J end lost 6 bases, and 7 bases lay between the germline ends. The DNA for the CDR3 is TGTGCCAGCAGCTTAGCCCCTGAGGATACGCAGTATTTT. It translates to CASSLAPEDTQYF.

The chain employs TRBV6-5 and TRBJ2-3; 8 positions agree with TRBD2. J was trimmed by 6 bases and V by 5 bases; bases with no gene match: 10. The CDR3 is made up of 15 amino acids. Germline CDR1 MNHEY, CDR2 SVGAGI. The CDR3, as DNA: TGTGCCAGCAGTAAGGGACTAGAAACCGGGGATACGCAGTATTTT. It encodes CASSKGLETGDTQYF.

This sequence joins TRBV11-2 and TRBJ2-7, with 10 bases fitting TRBD2. CDR1 and CDR2 (germline): SGHAT, FQNNGV. The trim removed 1 base at V and 3 bases at J, leaving 3 bases unmatched. CDR3 length: 15 residues. The CDR3 sequence is CASSLGLAGVYEQYF. CDR3 nucleotide sequence: TGTGCCAGCAGCTTAGGGCTAGCGGGAGTCTACGAGCAGTACTTC.

The chain employs TRBV27 and TRBJ1-5, with 8 bases aligning to TRBD1. This CDR3 spans 15 amino acids. CDR1 and CDR2 (germline): MNHEY, SMNVEV (reference sequence). The V segment lost 6 bases and the J segment 7 bases; nucleotides outside the gene matches: 11. CDR3 sequence reads: CASRLQGGSRQPQHF. Here the CDR3 DNA reads TGTGCCAGCAGGCTACAGGGGGGATCACGGCAGCCCCAGCATTTT.

CDR3 DNA sequence: TGTGCCAGCAGCAAAAATCCCGGGACAGGGGGGAACGAGCAGTACTTC. Its translation: CASSKNPGTGGNEQYF. The V and J genes are TRBV21-1 and TRBJ2-7; the listed D gene, TRBD1, was not tested against the DNA. TRBV21-1 is recorded as a pseudogene. There are 16 residues in the CDR3.

The chain carries TRBV19 and TRBJ2-1, with a weak D call TRBD2 (6 bases). CDR1 LNHDA and CDR2 SQIVND come from the germline V gene (reference sequence). CDR3 length: 13 residues. Trimming removed 3 bases at V and 7 bases at J, with 10 bases between. CDR3 nucleotides: TGTGCCAGTAGTATGAGTCGGGGGAATGAGCAGTTCTTC. Translated, it gives CASSMSRGNEQFF.

The chain links TRBV11-2 to TRBJ2-7; 8 bases map to TRBD2. The V gene's germline CDR1 is SGHAT and CDR2 FQNNGV. V dropped 1 base and J dropped 4; count of bases not matched to a gene: 6. The CDR3 totals 15 residues. The CDR3 sequence is CASSLGISGNYEQYF. In DNA form, the CDR3 reads TGTGCCAGCAGCTTAGGAATTAGCGGGAATTACGAGCAGTACTTC.

The chain carries TRBV9 and TRBJ2-1; 11 bases match TRBD2. The CDR3 is 16 amino acids. J was trimmed by 4 bases and V by 4 bases; bases with no gene match: 7. Germline V gene sequence: CDR1 SGDLS, CDR2 YYNGEE. CDR3 residues: CASSTSGTSGYNEQFF. The CDR3 nucleotides are TGTGCCAGCAGCACCTCCGGGACTAGCGGTTACAATGAGCAGTTCTTC.